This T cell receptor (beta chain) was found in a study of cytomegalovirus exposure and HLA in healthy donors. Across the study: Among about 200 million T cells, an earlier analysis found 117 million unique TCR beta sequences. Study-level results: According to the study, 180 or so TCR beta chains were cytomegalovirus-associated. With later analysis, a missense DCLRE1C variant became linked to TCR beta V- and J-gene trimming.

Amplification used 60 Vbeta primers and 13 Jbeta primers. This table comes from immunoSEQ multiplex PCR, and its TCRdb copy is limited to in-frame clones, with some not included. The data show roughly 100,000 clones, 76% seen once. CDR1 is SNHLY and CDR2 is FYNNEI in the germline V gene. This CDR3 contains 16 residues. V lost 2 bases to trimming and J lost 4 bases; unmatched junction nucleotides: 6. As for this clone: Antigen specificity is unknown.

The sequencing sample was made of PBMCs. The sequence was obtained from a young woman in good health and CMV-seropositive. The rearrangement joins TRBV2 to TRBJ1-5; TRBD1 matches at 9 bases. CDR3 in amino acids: CASSEHGTGWNQPQHF. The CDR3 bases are TGTGCCAGCAGTGAACACGGGACAGGGTGGAATCAGCCCCAGCATTTT. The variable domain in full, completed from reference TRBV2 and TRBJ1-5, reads EPEVTQTPSHQVTQMGQEVILRCVPISNHLYFYWYRQILGQKVEFLVSFYNNEISEKSEIFDDQFSVERPDGSNFTLKIRSTKLEDSAMYFCASSEHGTGWNQPQHFGDGTRLSIL.